This passage covers 10 T cell receptor beta chains from one sample sequenced in a study of blood T cells in healthy people across ages. The use of a sample-barcoded 5' primer and a J-beta primer mix characterized a second PCR of roughly 6 to 11 cycles. MiXCR, applied by TCRdb to the 5' RACE reads, yields one record per CDR3 protein. The table includes 980,000 or so distinct CDR3 sequences, around 48% detected once. Specimen: blood. All receptors derive from a young man in good health.

This clonotype was found a few times. The rearrangement joins TRBV6-5 to TRBJ2-5, with TRBD1 as a possible D gene (6 bases). Near its end, the DNA agrees better with TRBJ2-7, so the J call may be wrong. This CDR3 spans 14 amino acids. Germline V CDR1 and CDR2: MNHEY, SVGAGI. The CDR3 here is CASSSGQTNYEQYF. The CDR3 nucleotides read TGTGCCAGCAGTTCCGGACAGACCAACTACGAGCAGTACTTC.

This rearrangement joins TRBV20-1 to TRBJ1-5; TRBD1 agrees at 7 bases. This CDR3 comprises 16 residues. Losses at the gene ends were 1 base for V and 6 bases for J; bases not matched to a gene: 12. Per the germline V gene, CDR1 is DFQATT and CDR2 is SNEGSKA (reference sequence). The CDR3 sequence is CSARAYGQEYRQPQHF. CDR3 coding DNA: TGCAGTGCTAGAGCTTATGGACAGGAATATCGTCAGCCCCAGCATTTT.

The chain links TRBV27 to TRBJ2-6, with a possible D match to TRBD1 (6 bases). The CDR3 spans 18 residues. Germline V gene lookup returns CDR1 MNHEY and CDR2 SMNVEV (reference sequence). Deletions cut 2 bases from V and 0 bases from J, with 14 bases between. CDR3 residues: CASSLGQWSISGANVLTF. The CDR3 DNA reads as TGTGCCAGCAGTTTAGGACAGTGGAGCATCTCTGGGGCCAACGTCCTGACTTTC.

This clonotype was recorded at least ten times. The chain employs TRBV2 and TRBJ1-5, with D maybe TRBD1 (6 bases). V was trimmed by 6 bases and J by 2 bases, leaving 14 bases between them. Germline values: CDR1 SNHLY, CDR2 FYNNEI. This CDR3 contains 15 residues. CDR3 sequence reads: CASSRTASGNQPQHF. The CDR3 DNA reads as TGTGCCAGCAGCAGGACAGCGTCGGGCAATCAGCCCCAGCATTTT.

This chain uses TRBV7-3 with TRBJ2-3, with 8 bases matching TRBD2. The CDR3 sequence is 15 residues long. Germline CDR1 SGHTA, CDR2 FQGTGA. V lost 0 bases, J lost 8 bases, and 7 bases stayed unmatched. CDR3 residues: CASSLTAGEFGTQYF. CDR3 nucleotides: TGTGCCAGCAGCTTAACAGCGGGGGAGTTCGGTACGCAGTATTTT. The full variable domain, in which reference TRBV7-3 and TRBJ2-3 provide the parts outside the CDR3, is GAGVSQTPSNKVTEKGKYVELRCDPISGHTALYWYRQSLGQGPEFLIYFQGTGAADDSGLPNDRFFAVRPEGSVSTLKIQRTERGDSAVYLCASSLTAGEFGTQYFGPGTRLTVL.

The chain links TRBV28 to TRBJ2-7, with TRBD1 as a possible D gene (5 bases). V lost 8 bases and J 3 bases, leaving 11 bases between the germline ends. Germline lookup yields CDR1 MDHEN and CDR2 SYDVKM. The CDR3 totals 12 residues. DNA of the CDR3: TGTGCCAGCGGCGTACAGGACTACGAGCAGTACTTC. It yields the protein CASGVQDYEQYF.

The V and J genes are TRBV15 and TRBJ1-2; D gene ambiguous. V was clipped by 0 bases and J by 3 bases, with 14 bases between them. The CDR3 extends over 16 amino acids. CDR1 is LNHNV and CDR2 is YYDKDF in the germline V gene (reference sequence). The CDR3 DNA is TGTGCCACCAGCAGAGATCTCTTAGTTACGGACTATGGCTACACCTTC. Encoded protein: CATSRDLLVTDYGYTF.

The chain couples TRBV6-5 to TRBJ2-7, with 14 nucleotides matching TRBD2. J gave up 0 bases and V 2 bases, and 3 bases lay outside the gene matches. Per germline, CDR1 MNHEY and CDR2 SVGAGI. The CDR3 runs 17 residues. The CDR3 nucleotides are TGTGCCAGCAGTTACGGACTAGCGGGGGGCCTCTCCTACGAGCAGTACTTC. The encoded protein is CASSYGLAGGLSYEQYF.

The chain recombines TRBV7-2 with TRBJ2-2; the D gene could be TRBD1 or TRBD2 (5 bases each). With 2 bases removed from V and 5 bases from J, the gap between germline ends came to 18 bases. Per the germline V gene, CDR1 is SGHTA and CDR2 is FQGNSA. The CDR3 covers 17 residues. The CDR3 here is CASSLRVLTGPTGELFF. As DNA, the CDR3 is TGTGCCAGCAGCTTAAGAGTATTGACGGGGCCTACCGGGGAGCTGTTTTTT.

This clonotype was detected once. The chain employs TRBV21-1 and TRBJ2-3; the D segment call TRBD2 is taken from the table without a DNA check. TRBV21-1 is a pseudogene locus. The CDR3 spans 17 residues. CDR3 nucleotides: TGTGCCAGCAGCACCCCCCGTAGCGGTTTTAGCACAGATACGCAGTATTTT. Protein: CASSTPRSGFSTDTQYF.